This T cell receptor (beta chain) was recovered during a study of T-cell memory formation after mild COVID-19. The study, taken as a whole, reports: Day 15 to 85 contracting clones showed balanced CD4/CD8; day 15 to 37 expanders favored CD4+. The SARS-CoV-2 specificity of second-wave clones reaching peak at day 37 remained unverified. There were some responding clones in pre-infection memory, which suggested that cross-reactive memory had joined.

As concerns this clonotype: Its antigen remains unknown.

The CDR3 length is 13 residues. CDR1 and CDR2 from the germline V gene are MGHRA and YSYEKL. Trimming pared 0 bases from V and 11 bases from J, leaving 13 bases between. TCRdb called the 5' RACE reads again in MiXCR, with one record for every CDR3 protein. This sample has 470,000 or so distinct CDR3 sequences, with 20% found just once. The TCR comes from an adult woman who had mild COVID-19 (a few samples of this study predate the infection). Cell type and time point are not known. The chain couples TRBV4-1 to TRBJ1-1; D remains ambiguous. Sequencing used PBMCs or a T cell subset sorted from them (not recorded which). CDR3 nucleotides: TGCGCCAGCAGCCAAGATCACTGGAATCCGGCTTTCTTT. Amino acids: CASSQDHWNPAFF.